This T cell receptor beta chain was recorded in a study of lymphopenia after photon versus proton radiotherapy. Produced via immunoSEQ multiplex PCR; TCRdb's table is partial and in-frame only. The profile shows about 30,000 clones, more than 75% of them singletons. Regarding the study as a whole: A bigger post-nadir fall in TCR diversity correlated inversely with survival time in deceased patients. Only patients who died were analyzed for survival; proton advantage is unproven. Proton therapy kept repertoires fairly stable, unlike photons, which gained effector/memory cells. After lymphocyte nadir, photon-treated repertoires showed oligoclonal expansion, especially CD8+ Temra.

A remark on this clone: Its target is unknown.

The source material was peripheral blood, sampled from a patient treated with proton-based radiotherapy. The TCR sequence derives from a woman in her fifties or sixties with cholangiocarcinoma. Some clones in this sample may be carry-over from other donors' samples.

The CDR3, as DNA: TGTGCCAGCAGCATGATCAACCGGGGAATCCAAGAGACCCAGTACTTC. Translating it yields CASSMINRGIQETQYF. The chain combines TRBV7-8 with TRBJ2-5, with D maybe TRBD2 (5 bases). The CDR3 extends over 16 amino acids. Germline values: CDR1 SGHVS, CDR2 FQNEAQ. V gave up 5 bases and J gave up 1 base, with 17 bases separating them.